The 27 T cell receptor beta chains below were found in one sample sequenced in a study of blood T cells in healthy people across ages. For the second PCR, which ran for about 7 to 11 cycles, a sample-barcoded 5' primer and a J-beta primer mix were used. TCRdb re-derived calls from the 5' RACE reads in MiXCR, one entry per CDR3 protein. The table has some 1.1 million distinct CDR3 sequences, about two fifths seen once. The specimen was blood. All receptors come from a man aged 18 to 35 in good health.

The chain combines TRBV10-3 with TRBJ1-2; D perhaps matches TRBD1 (5 bases). CDR3 length: 13 amino acids. Trimming stripped 3 bases from V and 8 bases from J, with 13 bases between. CDR1 is ENHRY, CDR2 SYGVKD, per germline. The DNA of the CDR3 is TGTGCCATCAGTGATGGGGGAGCTTGGGGCTACACCTTC. Translated: CAISDGGAWGYTF.

The chain uses TRBV15 and TRBJ1-1; tentatively, D is TRBD1 (6 bases). Germline CDR1 is LNHNV and CDR2 is YYDKDF (reference sequence). Trimming cost V 5 bases and J 5 bases, with 18 bases left between them. This CDR3 spans 15 amino acids. The CDR3 protein is CATSSRRGGITEAFF. CDR3 nucleotide sequence: TGTGCCACCAGCTCTCGTCGAGGGGGTATTACTGAAGCTTTCTTT.

This clonotype showed up just a few times. The genes are TRBV12-3 or TRBV12-4 and TRBJ2-7, with no clear D. Trimming took off 7 bases at V and 2 bases at J, with 9 bases between the two ends. This CDR3 has 12 amino acids. CDR3 bases: TGTGCCAGCACACCTGGGACCTACGAGCAGTACTTC. As protein: CASTPGTYEQYF.

The rearrangement joins TRBV3-1 to TRBJ1-4; no firm D call. The germline V gene has CDR1 LGHDT and CDR2 YNNKEL (reference sequence). This CDR3 is 12 amino acids long. Trimming cost V 1 base and J 4 bases, with 1 base left between them. CDR3 amino acids: CASSQVNEKLFF. In nucleotides, the CDR3 is TGTGCCAGCAGCCAAGTTAATGAAAAACTGTTTTTT.

About this clonotype itself: A much bigger clone sits one base away, suggesting this may be a read error. The V gene is TRBV12-3 or TRBV12-4, the J gene TRBJ2-1, with D unclear. The CDR3 consists of 12 residues. The CDR3 here is CACSLYYNEQFF. Here the CDR3 DNA reads TGTGCCTGCAGTCTGTACTACAATGAGCAGTTCTTC.

This clonotype was picked up many times. The rearrangement uses TRBV20-1 and TRBJ2-7; 11 nucleotides line up with TRBD1. The CDR3 contains 13 residues. With V trimmed by 8 bases and J by 2 bases, 5 bases remained unmatched. The germline V gene has CDR1 DFQATT and CDR2 SNEGSKA (reference sequence). CDR3 sequence: CSTGQGETYEQYF. The CDR3 DNA follows: TGCAGTACGGGACAGGGGGAGACCTACGAGCAGTACTTC.

The chain employs TRBV20-1 and TRBJ2-1; 9 bases align to TRBD2. This CDR3 comprises 16 residues. Unmatched junction bases numbered 4, after V lost 0 bases and J lost 1 base. From germline, CDR1 is DFQATT and CDR2 SNEGSKA (reference sequence). This CDR3 is CSARDTGLASYNEQFF. CDR3 in DNA: TGCAGTGCTAGAGACACGGGACTAGCATCCTACAATGAGCAGTTCTTC.

This clonotype was found once. The chain links TRBV7-2 to TRBJ1-2; D remains ambiguous. V lost 5 bases, J lost 4 bases, and 14 bases lay in between. Germline CDR1 is SGHTA and CDR2 is FQGNSA. CDR3 length equals 14 residues. CDR3 sequence: CASSPEGSIYGYTF. The CDR3 region has the DNA TGTGCCAGCAGCCCCGAGGGCAGCATCTATGGCTACACCTTC.

The chain uses TRBV5-6 and TRBJ1-1; D is undetermined. Germline V gene data show CDR1 as SGHDT and CDR2 as YYEEEE. The length of the CDR3 is 16 residues. Trimming took off 0 bases at V and 0 bases at J, with 12 bases between the two ends. CDR3 region: CASSLAGNSMNTEAFF. The CDR3, as DNA: TGTGCCAGCAGCTTGGCGGGCAATAGTATGAACACTGAAGCTTTCTTT.

The gene calls are TRBV6-2 or TRBV6-3 and TRBJ2-3; possible D gene TRBD1, 6 bases. The CDR3 has 16 residues. Between the trimmed V and J ends, which lost 2 bases and 3 bases, there was a span of 15 bases. Looked up from germline, CDR1 is MNHEY and CDR2 is SVGEGT. CDR3 region: CASSYPRTASTDTQYF. The CDR3 DNA sequence: TGTGCCAGCAGTTACCCGAGGACAGCGTCAACAGATACGCAGTATTTT.

This clonotype occurred a few times. The J gene is TRBJ1-2, the V gene TRBV6-6; D ambiguous. Trimming shortened V by 5 bases and J by 0 bases, and 19 bases separated the two germline ends. The CDR3 has 17 residues. CDR1 MNHNY and CDR2 SVGAGI come from the germline V gene (reference sequence). The CDR3: CASSPRLGSTTNYGYTF. Written as DNA, the CDR3 is TGTGCCAGCAGTCCTCGTTTGGGGTCAACTACTAACTATGGCTACACCTTC.

The genes are TRBV12-3 or TRBV12-4 and TRBJ1-1; D not resolved. The CDR3 contains 12 residues. V lost 5 bases and J lost 11, with 15 bases in between. CDR3: CASSVYQSRAFF. CDR3 DNA: TGTGCCAGCAGTGTCTACCAAAGCCGGGCTTTCTTT.

The CDR3 reads CASSLADTEDTEAFF. CDR3 bases: TGCGCCAGCAGCTTGGCCGACACGGAGGACACTGAAGCTTTCTTT. The rearrangement uses TRBV5-1 and TRBJ1-1; no definite D call. Trimming took off 0 bases at V and 3 bases at J, with 12 bases between the two ends. Germline CDR1 reads SGHRS; CDR2 reads YFSETQ. This CDR3 comprises 15 residues.

The rearrangement links TRBV24-1 to TRBJ1-1, with no clear D. In germline, CDR1 is KGHDR, CDR2 SFDVKD. CDR3 length: 13 amino acids. Trimming stripped 9 bases from V and 3 bases from J, with 13 bases between. The CDR3 protein is CATARREDTEAFF. As DNA, the CDR3 is TGTGCCACCGCGAGGCGGGAGGACACTGAAGCTTTCTTT.

This clonotype was counted a single time. This may stem from a read error, because a much larger clone lies one nucleotide away. This rearrangement joins TRBV12-3 or TRBV12-4 to TRBJ1-5, with D possibly TRBD1 on 6 matching bases. This CDR3 has 14 amino acids. CDR3 loop: CAGSPGVSNQPQHF. The CDR3 nucleotides read TGTGCCGGCAGCCCAGGGGTTAGCAATCAGCCCCAGCATTTT.

The chain combines TRBV5-1 with TRBJ2-1; 11 bases match TRBD1. Germline-derived CDR1 and CDR2 are SGHRS and YFSETQ. The CDR3 loop spans 16 amino acids. V shed 3 bases and J 6 bases; nucleotides not matched to a gene: 8. The DNA for the CDR3 is TGCGCCAGCAGCTCCGCGGGACAGGGGGAAGGCAATGAGCAGTTCTTC. It encodes CASSSAGQGEGNEQFF.

This clonotype was detected only a few times. The V call is TRBV7-9, the J call TRBJ1-2, with a possible D match to TRBD1 (5 bases). The V end lost 5 bases, the J end lost 4 bases, and 8 bases lay between the germline ends. Looked up from germline, CDR1 is SEHNR and CDR2 is FQNEAQ (reference sequence). The CDR3 contains 12 residues. Here the CDR3 reads CASSDQGYGYTF. For the CDR3, the DNA is TGTGCCAGCAGCGACCAGGGCTATGGCTACACCTTC.

This clonotype appeared a single time. V and J are TRBV6-1 and TRBJ1-1; 11 nucleotides agree with TRBD1. The CDR3 is 15 amino acids. Germline lookup yields CDR1 MNHNS and CDR2 SASEGT. J was trimmed by 5 bases and V by 2 bases; bases with no gene match: 4. The CDR3 region has the DNA TGTGCCAGCAGTGAACCAGGGACAGGGGGTACTGAAGCTTTCTTT. It translates to CASSEPGTGGTEAFF.

This clonotype was seen a few times. This rearrangement joins TRBV29-1 to TRBJ1-1; 7 bases are shared with TRBD1. Germline V gene sequence: CDR1 SQVTM, CDR2 ANQGSEA. The CDR3 runs to 15 residues. With V trimmed by 5 bases and J by 7 bases, 16 bases remained unmatched. CDR3 DNA sequence: TGCAGCGTTCACGGAATCCTCTTTAGACAGGGTGAAGCTTTCTTT. This gives the protein CSVHGILFRQGEAFF.

This clonotype was seen many times. V and J are TRBV4-3 and TRBJ2-1, with a possible D match to TRBD1 (6 bases). Trimming left V 4 bases short and J 6 bases short, with 13 bases between. CDR1 and CDR2 (germline): LGHNA, YSLEER. This CDR3 comprises 14 residues. CDR3: CASSPRGYGNEQFF. The CDR3 DNA is TGCGCCAGCAGCCCGAGGGGGTACGGCAATGAGCAGTTCTTC.

V gene TRBV25-1 combines with J gene TRBJ2-5; D assignment may be TRBD1 or TRBD2 (5 bases each). Germline CDR1 MGHDK, CDR2 SYGVNS. The CDR3 totals 15 residues. Trimming cost V 5 bases and J 0 bases, with 13 bases left between them. CDR3 sequence (DNA): TGTGCCAGCAGTCCGCCGGGGCAAAACCAAGAGACCCAGTACTTC. This gives the protein CASSPPGQNQETQYF.

This chain uses TRBV7-9 with TRBJ2-1; possibly TRBD2 for D (6 bases). This CDR3 comprises 15 residues. Trimming took off 4 bases at V and 4 bases at J, with 14 bases between the two ends. The germline V gene encodes CDR1 SEHNR and CDR2 FQNEAQ (reference sequence). CDR3: CASSSSGSGYNEQFF. In nucleotides, the CDR3 is TGTGCCAGCAGCTCTTCCGGGAGCGGATACAATGAGCAGTTCTTC. Full variable domain (rest looked up from reference TRBV7-9 and TRBJ2-1): DTGVSQNPRHKITKRGQNVTFRCDPISEHNRLYWYRQTLGQGPEFLTYFQNEAQLEKSRLLSDRFSAERPKGSFSTLEIQRTEQGDSAMYLCASSSSGSGYNEQFFGPGTRLTVL.

The rearrangement joins TRBV6-2 or TRBV6-3 to TRBJ2-3; D might be TRBD1 (6 bases). Trimming pared 4 bases from V and 4 bases from J, leaving 18 bases between. The germline CDR1 and CDR2 sequences are MNHEY and SVGEGT. The CDR3 runs 16 residues. DNA for the CDR3: TGTGCCAGCAGTTTTCCTGACAGGAGTAGCCCAGATACGCAGTATTTT. Its protein is CASSFPDRSSPDTQYF.

The chain employs TRBV6-2 or TRBV6-3 and TRBJ2-2, with no clear D. The V gene's germline CDR1 is MNHEY and CDR2 SVGEGT. The ends were cut back, 4 bases at V and 7 bases at J, with 10 bases in the middle. The CDR3 is 13 amino acids. CDR3 protein: CASSFRHGGELFF. The CDR3 region has the DNA TGTGCCAGCAGTTTCCGCCATGGCGGGGAGCTGTTTTTT.

The gene calls are TRBV12-3 or TRBV12-4 and TRBJ1-2; D might be TRBD1 (5 bases). The CDR3 runs to 16 residues. Trimming left V 6 bases short and J 10 bases short, with 27 bases between. DNA of the CDR3: TGTGCCAGCAGACTGGGGGTTGGTGGAGAACGAACAGTCTACACCTTC. It specifies CASRLGVGGERTVYTF.

The gene calls are TRBV4-3 and TRBJ1-4, with a weak D call TRBD1 (5 bases). The CDR3 covers 17 residues. Germline loops: CDR1 LGHNA, CDR2 YSLEER. V was trimmed by 3 bases and J by 5 bases, leaving 19 bases between them. This CDR3 reads CASSHDTAGTENEKLFF. The DNA for the CDR3 is TGCGCCAGCAGCCACGATACCGCCGGGACGGAAAATGAAAAACTGTTTTTT.

This clonotype was seen only a few times. This rearrangement joins TRBV29-1 to TRBJ2-3, with D hard to call. Germline V CDR1 and CDR2: SQVTM, ANQGSEA. The CDR3 extends over 16 amino acids. The ends were cut back, 0 bases at V and 1 base at J, with 14 bases in the middle. The CDR3 nucleotides read TGCAGCGTTGAAGATGCGACCGAAAGACGCACAGATACGCAGTATTTT. Translation: CSVEDATERRTDTQYF.